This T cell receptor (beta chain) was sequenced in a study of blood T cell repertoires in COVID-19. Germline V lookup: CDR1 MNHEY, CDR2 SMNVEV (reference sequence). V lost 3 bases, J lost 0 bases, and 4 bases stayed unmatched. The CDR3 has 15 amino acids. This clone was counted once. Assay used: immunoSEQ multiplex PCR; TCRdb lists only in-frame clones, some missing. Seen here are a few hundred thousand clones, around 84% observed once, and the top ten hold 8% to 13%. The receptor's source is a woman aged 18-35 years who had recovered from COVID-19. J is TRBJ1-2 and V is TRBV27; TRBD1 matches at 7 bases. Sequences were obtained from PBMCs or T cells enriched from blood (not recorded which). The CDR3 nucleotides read TGTGCCAGCAGTTTGGGACAGTACACTAACTATGGCTACACCTTC. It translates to CASSLGQYTNYGYTF.